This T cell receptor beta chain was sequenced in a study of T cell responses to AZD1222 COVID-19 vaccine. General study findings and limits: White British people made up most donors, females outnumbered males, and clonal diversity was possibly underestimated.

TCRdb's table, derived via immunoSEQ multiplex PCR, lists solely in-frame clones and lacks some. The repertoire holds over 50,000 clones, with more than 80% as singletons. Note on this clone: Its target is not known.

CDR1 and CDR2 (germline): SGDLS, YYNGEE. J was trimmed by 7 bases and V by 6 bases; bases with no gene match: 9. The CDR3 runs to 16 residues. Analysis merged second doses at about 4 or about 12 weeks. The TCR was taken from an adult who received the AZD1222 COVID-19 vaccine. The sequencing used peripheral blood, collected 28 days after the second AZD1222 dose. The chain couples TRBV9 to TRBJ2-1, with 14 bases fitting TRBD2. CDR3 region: CASTPGLAGVANEQFF. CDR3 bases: TGTGCCAGCACCCCGGGACTAGCGGGAGTTGCGAATGAGCAGTTCTTC.